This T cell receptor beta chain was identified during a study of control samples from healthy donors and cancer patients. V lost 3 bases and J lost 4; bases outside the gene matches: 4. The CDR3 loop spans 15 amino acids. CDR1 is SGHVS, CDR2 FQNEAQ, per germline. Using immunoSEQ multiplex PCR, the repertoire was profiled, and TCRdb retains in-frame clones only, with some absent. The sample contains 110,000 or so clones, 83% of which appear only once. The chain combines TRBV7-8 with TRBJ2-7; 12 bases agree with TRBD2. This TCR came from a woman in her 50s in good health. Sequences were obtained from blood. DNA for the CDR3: TGTGCCAGCAGCTTCAGACTAGCGGGGGAGTACGAGCAGTACTTC. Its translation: CASSFRLAGEYEQYF.